Below, 20 T cell receptor beta chains from the same sample are listed, as sequenced in a study of blood T cell repertoires in COVID-19 (dated by TCRdb to the early 2020s). The library was generated by the immunoSEQ multiplex PCR assay. Here the immuneACCESS table is served through TCRdb, limited to in-frame sequences with V and J called. Missing clones are a known gap in these copies; in checked studies unresolved V genes cover under half, and the rest lacks a known reason. The table for this sample lists 200,000 to 300,000 clones; roughly 76% of them were counted only once. The top ten constitute 7.5% of the sample. The specimen sequenced was peripheral blood. The receptors stem from a woman older than 75 with COVID-19, enrolled during active disease.

This CDR3 reads CASGPGQGFDNEQFF. In DNA, the CDR3 is TGTGCTAGTGGTCCGGGACAGGGTTTCGACAATGAGCAGTTCTTC. This chain joins TRBV12-5 and TRBJ2-1, with TRBD1 matching 9 bases. The CDR3 length is 15 residues. Germline CDR1 is LGHNT and CDR2 is FRNRAP. After removal of 5 bases from V and 5 bases from J, the junction contained 7 bases not matched to a gene. The full variable domain, completed using reference TRBV12-5 and TRBJ2-1, is DARVTQTPRHKVTEMGQEVTMRCQPILGHNTVFWYRQTMMQGLELLAYFRNRAPLDDSGMPKDRFSAEMPDATLATLKIQPSEPRDSAVYFCASGPGQGFDNEQFFGPGTRLTVL.

The chain uses TRBV3-1 (or the pseudogene TRBV3-2) and TRBJ1-4, with TRBD1 as a possible D gene (5 bases). CDR1 is LGHDT and CDR2 is YNNKEL in the germline V gene (reference sequence). This CDR3 spans 13 amino acids. V was clipped by 5 bases and J by 8 bases, with 12 bases between them. CDR3 sequence: CASSAGPGEKLFF. In DNA, the CDR3 is TGTGCCAGCAGCGCGGGACCGGGGGAAAAACTGTTTTTT.

As DNA, the CDR3 is TGTGCCAGCAGCTTAGATACAGGGGGAAATTCACCCCTCCACTTT. Translating it yields CASSLDTGGNSPLHF. This sequence joins TRBV7-2 and TRBJ1-6, with TRBD1 matching over 8 bases. Trimming took 1 base from V and 7 from J; bases not matched to a gene: 3. Looked up from germline, CDR1 is SGHTA and CDR2 is FQGNSA. The CDR3 has 15 residues.

This sequence joins TRBV10-3 and TRBJ1-2; D unclear. This CDR3 has 15 residues. The germline CDR1 and CDR2 sequences are ENHRY and SYGVKD. Trimming removed 2 bases from V and 7 bases from J, with 17 bases in between. CDR3: CAISEQAQVSLGYTF. The CDR3 bases are TGTGCCATCAGTGAGCAGGCCCAGGTTTCTCTTGGCTACACCTTC.

This clone showed up just a few times. This chain connects TRBV6-5 to TRBJ2-3; possibly TRBD2 for D (5 bases). The CDR3 totals 15 residues. Per the germline V gene, CDR1 is MNHEY and CDR2 is SVGAGI. The V gene lost 6 bases and the J gene lost 5 bases, with 18 bases spanning the gap. The CDR3, as DNA: TGTGCCAGCAGCAGCACCGGAGGCCCGGGAGATACGCAGTATTTT. It is translated as CASSSTGGPGDTQYF.

This clone came up a few times. The chain has TRBV19 and TRBJ1-1; D is unresolved. The CDR3 covers 12 residues. Trimming cost V 3 bases and J 7 bases, with 9 bases left between them. Germline V gene data show CDR1 as LNHDA and CDR2 as SQIVND (reference sequence). CDR3 in amino acids: CASSMGSLEAFF. The CDR3 DNA follows: TGTGCCAGTAGTATGGGGAGTCTTGAAGCTTTCTTT.

This chain connects TRBV19 to TRBJ1-4; 7 bases map to TRBD1. Trimming removed 7 bases from V and 0 bases from J; junction bases left unmatched: 5. CDR1 and CDR2 (germline): LNHDA, SQIVND (reference sequence). The CDR3 covers 15 residues. CDR3 sequence: CASNSGTATNEKLFF. DNA of the CDR3: TGTGCCAGTAACTCCGGGACAGCAACTAATGAAAAACTGTTTTTT.

V and J are TRBV11-2 and TRBJ1-2; 9 bases agree with TRBD1. The V and J ends lost 1 base and 8 bases, in that order; junction bases with no gene match: 11. CDR3 size: 16 residues. In germline, CDR1 is SGHAT, CDR2 FQNNGV. The DNA of the CDR3 is TGTGCCAGCAGCTTAGTCCGCTCCGGGACAGGGCTCGGCTACACCTTC. As protein: CASSLVRSGTGLGYTF.

This chain joins TRBV18 and TRBJ1-1, with D possibly TRBD1 on 5 matching bases. This CDR3 has 14 residues. CDR1 and CDR2 from the germline V gene are KGHSH and LQKENI. V was trimmed by 0 bases and J by 8 bases, leaving 13 bases between them. The CDR3 is CASSPPWGLVEAFF. The CDR3 DNA sequence: TGTGCCAGCTCACCACCGTGGGGCCTGGTGGAAGCTTTCTTT.

V is TRBV25-1 and J is TRBJ2-5, with 8 bases matching TRBD1. The V gene's germline CDR1 is MGHDK and CDR2 SYGVNS. V lost 4 bases to trimming and J lost 5 bases; unmatched junction nucleotides: 6. The CDR3 runs 14 residues. CDR3 nucleotide sequence: TGTGCCAGCAGTGCGGACAGGGTGTACGAGACCCAGTACTTC. It translates to CASSADRVYETQYF.

The chain links TRBV2 to TRBJ2-7; tentative D call: TRBD1 (5 bases). Germline V lookup: CDR1 SNHLY, CDR2 FYNNEI. Trimming took 7 bases from V and 6 from J, leaving 10 bases between them. This CDR3 contains 11 residues. The CDR3 loop is CASTTRVEQYF. CDR3 coding DNA: TGTGCCAGCACCACCAGGGTCGAGCAGTACTTC.

The J gene is TRBJ2-1, the V gene TRBV11-1; 11 positions match TRBD2. The CDR3 contains 16 residues. The germline V gene encodes CDR1 SGHAT and CDR2 FQDESV (reference sequence). The ends lost 5 bases at V and 6 bases at J; junction bases unmatched: 9. This CDR3 is CASSASVSGRGNEQFF. The CDR3 DNA sequence: TGTGCCAGCAGCGCATCAGTTAGCGGGAGGGGCAATGAGCAGTTCTTC.

A remark on this clone: Other DNA sequences in the sample encode the same CDR3. The J gene is TRBJ1-1, the V gene TRBV5-1; maybe TRBD1 (6 bases). The CDR3 totals 13 residues. V gave up 3 bases and J gave up 1 base, with 7 bases separating them. Germline loops: CDR1 SGHRS, CDR2 YFSETQ. The chain's CDR3 is CASSSGQNTEAFF. DNA of the CDR3: TGCGCCAGCAGCTCGGGACAGAACACTGAAGCTTTCTTT.

The chain recombines TRBV7-3 with TRBJ1-2; 9 bases line up with TRBD1. The V segment lost 0 bases and the J segment 2 bases; nucleotides outside the gene matches: 1. The germline V gene has CDR1 SGHTA and CDR2 FQGTGA. CDR3 length equals 15 residues. Written as DNA, the CDR3 is TGTGCCAGCAGCTTAACCGGGACAGGGAACTATGGCTACACCTTC. Its translation is CASSLTGTGNYGYTF.

As concerns this clone: This specimen includes other DNA sequences encoding the same CDR3. This chain links TRBV24-1 with TRBJ2-5; 7 positions agree with TRBD1. Trimming removed 5 bases from V and 0 bases from J; junction bases left unmatched: 5. Germline-derived CDR1 and CDR2 are KGHDR and SFDVKD. The CDR3 sequence is 15 residues long. In DNA, the CDR3 is TGTGCCACCAGTGGGGCAGGGGGTTACCAAGAGACCCAGTACTTC. It yields the protein CATSGAGGYQETQYF.

This chain uses TRBV5-5 with TRBJ2-1; tentative D call: TRBD2 (5 bases). V lost 0 bases, J lost 0 bases, and 13 bases lay in between. Germline V gives CDR1 SGHKS, CDR2 YYEKEE (reference sequence). The length of the CDR3 is 17 residues. CDR3 nucleotide sequence: TGTGCCAGCAGCTTGGAACCTCTAGGGAGCTCCTACAATGAGCAGTTCTTC. It specifies CASSLEPLGSSYNEQFF.

This chain joins TRBV28 and TRBJ2-7, with TRBD2 matching 7 bases. The CDR3 runs to 15 residues. V shed 7 bases, J shed 0 bases, and the junction held 9 bases outside the gene matches. In germline, CDR1 is MDHEN, CDR2 SYDVKM. The CDR3, as DNA: TGTGCCAGCACTCGGGCGGGAGTCAGCTCCTACGAGCAGTACTTC. This codes for CASTRAGVSSYEQYF.

The V call is TRBV6-6, the J call TRBJ2-3; a possible D gene is TRBD2 (5 bases). V lost 0 bases, J lost 2 bases, and 9 bases lay in between. The CDR3 runs to 15 residues. Per germline, CDR1 MNHNY and CDR2 SVGAGI (reference sequence). CDR3 nucleotides: TGTGCCAGCAGTTACTCCGGGGTCGCCACAGATACGCAGTATTTT. Translation gives CASSYSGVATDTQYF.

The chain is built from TRBV7-2 and TRBJ1-2; D is ambiguous. CDR1 is SGHTA, CDR2 FQGNSA, per germline. The CDR3 spans 11 residues. V was trimmed by 5 bases and J by 8 bases, leaving 9 bases between them. The CDR3 nucleotides read TGTGCCAGCAGCGGAGGTGTGGGCTACACCTTC. It encodes CASSGGVGYTF. The variable domain in full, completed from reference TRBV7-2 and TRBJ1-2, reads GAGVSQSPSNKVTEKGKDVELRCDPISGHTALYWYRQSLGQGLEFLIYFQGNSAPDKSGLPSDRFSAERTGGSVSTLTIQRTQQEDSAVYLCASSGGVGYTFGSGTRLTVV.

The chain uses TRBV19 and TRBJ2-5, with TRBD1 as a possible D gene (6 bases). V dropped 8 bases and J dropped 4 bases, with 14 bases sitting between them. From germline, CDR1 is LNHDA and CDR2 SQIVND (reference sequence). This CDR3 comprises 13 residues. The CDR3 spells CASGDQGRETQYF. In DNA form, the CDR3 reads TGTGCCAGTGGTGATCAGGGGCGAGAGACCCAGTACTTC. The full variable domain, with the rest looked up from reference TRBV19 and TRBJ2-5, is DGGITQSPKYLFRKEGQNVTLSCEQNLNHDAMYWYRQDPGQGLRLIYYSQIVNDFQKGDIAEGYSVSREKKESFPLTVTSAQKNPTAFYLCASGDQGRETQYFGPGTRLLVL.